Presented here are 2 T cell receptor beta chains from one specimen sequenced in a study of T cell changes during pregnancy in multiple sclerosis. Method: immunoSEQ multiplex PCR; TCRdb's copy keeps in-frame clones and lacks some. This table holds 70,000 to 100,000 clones, around 93% found once. Sequenced here: peripheral blood, sampled in the first trimester of pregnancy. Receptors originate from a female donor with multiple sclerosis, enrolled in a pregnancy study.

V and J are TRBV6-5 and TRBJ2-3, with unresolved D. Germline CDR1 is MNHEY and CDR2 is SVGAGI. With 4 bases removed from V and 4 bases from J, the gap between germline ends came to 12 bases. The CDR3 length is 14 residues. CDR3 protein: CASSCPTCADTQYF. In nucleotides, the CDR3 is TGTGCCAGCAGTTGCCCGACTTGCGCAGATACGCAGTATTTT.

The CDR3: CATSRASGGHQPQHF. The CDR3 nucleotides read TGTGCCACCAGCAGAGCGTCAGGGGGACATCAGCCCCAGCATTTT. The chain joins TRBV15 to TRBJ1-5, with 7 bases that match TRBD1. Trimming cost V 1 base and J 5 bases; bases outside gene matches: 5. The CDR3 totals 15 residues. CDR1 and CDR2 (germline): LNHNV, YYDKDF (reference sequence).